This T cell receptor beta chain was retrieved from a study of early T cells in non-severe SARS-CoV-2 infection. Turning to the study itself: Bulk RNA taken from unsorted whole blood was sequenced, leaving chains unpaired.

TCRdb re-derived calls from the 5' RACE reads in MiXCR, one entry per CDR3 protein. The repertoire holds about 80,000 distinct CDR3 sequences, with around 10% as singletons. This clonotype was seen ten or more times. Per germline, CDR1 SQVTM and CDR2 ANQGSEA. The CDR3 runs 12 residues. V was shortened by 6 bases and J by 2 bases, with 11 bases between the two germline ends. Sequencing input: whole blood. The receptor comes from an adult who was a healthcare worker with PCR-confirmed SARS-CoV-2 infection or an uninfected control (not recorded which). The chain links TRBV29-1 to TRBJ2-7; D is uncertain. The DNA for the CDR3 is TGCAGCGTCCCGGGTGGGGCCTACGAGCAGTACTTC. Protein sequence: CSVPGGAYEQYF.